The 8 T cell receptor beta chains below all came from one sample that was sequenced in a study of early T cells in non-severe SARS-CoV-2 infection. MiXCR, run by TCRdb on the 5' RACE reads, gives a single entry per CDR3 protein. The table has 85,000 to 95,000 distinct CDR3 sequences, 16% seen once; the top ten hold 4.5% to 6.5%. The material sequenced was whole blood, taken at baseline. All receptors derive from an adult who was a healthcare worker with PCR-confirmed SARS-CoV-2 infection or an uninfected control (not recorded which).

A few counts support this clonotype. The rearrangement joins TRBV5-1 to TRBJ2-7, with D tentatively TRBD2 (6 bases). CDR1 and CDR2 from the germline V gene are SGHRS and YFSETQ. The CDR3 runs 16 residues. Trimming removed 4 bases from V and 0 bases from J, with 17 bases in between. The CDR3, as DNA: TGCGCCAGCAGCCCGGGAGTCCTCCGCCCCTCCTACGAGCAGTACTTC. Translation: CASSPGVLRPSYEQYF.

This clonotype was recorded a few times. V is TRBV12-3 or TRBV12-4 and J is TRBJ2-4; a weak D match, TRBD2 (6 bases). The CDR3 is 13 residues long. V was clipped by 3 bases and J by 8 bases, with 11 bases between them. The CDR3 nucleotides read TGTGCCAGCAGTTTCGCGGGGCGGGACATTCAGTACTTC. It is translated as CASSFAGRDIQYF.

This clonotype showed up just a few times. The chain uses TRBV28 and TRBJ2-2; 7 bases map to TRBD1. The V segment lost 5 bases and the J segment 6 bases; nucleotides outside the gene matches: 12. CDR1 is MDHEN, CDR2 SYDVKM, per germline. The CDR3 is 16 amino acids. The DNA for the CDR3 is TGTGCCAGCAGTCTGACAGACAGGGCTGGGGCCGGGGAGCTGTTTTTT. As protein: CASSLTDRAGAGELFF.

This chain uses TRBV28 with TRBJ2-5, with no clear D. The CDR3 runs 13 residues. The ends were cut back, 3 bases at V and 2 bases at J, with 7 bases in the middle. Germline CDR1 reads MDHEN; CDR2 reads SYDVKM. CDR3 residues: CASSFRPQETQYF. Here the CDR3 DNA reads TGTGCCAGCAGTTTTAGGCCTCAAGAGACCCAGTACTTC.

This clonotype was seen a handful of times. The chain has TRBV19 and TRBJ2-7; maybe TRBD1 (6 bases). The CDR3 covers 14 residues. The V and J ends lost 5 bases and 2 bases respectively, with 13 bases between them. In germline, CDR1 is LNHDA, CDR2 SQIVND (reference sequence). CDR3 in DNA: TGTGCCAGTAGTTCTACAGGGAAAACCTACGAGCAGTACTTC. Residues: CASSSTGKTYEQYF.

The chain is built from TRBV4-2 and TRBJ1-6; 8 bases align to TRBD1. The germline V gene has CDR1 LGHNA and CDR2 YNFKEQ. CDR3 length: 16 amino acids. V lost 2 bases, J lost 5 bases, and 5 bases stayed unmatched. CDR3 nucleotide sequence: TGTGCCAGCAGCCAACCCGGGACAGGAGATAATTCACCCCTCCACTTT. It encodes CASSQPGTGDNSPLHF.

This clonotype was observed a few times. The CDR3 loop is CASSQGQGTVLTF. In nucleotides, the CDR3 is TGTGCCAGCAGCCAGGGACAGGGAACCGTCCTGACTTTC. The chain employs TRBV28 and TRBJ2-6; 9 nucleotides match TRBD1. The junction had 6 bases not matched to a gene; V was cut back by 6 bases and J by 12 bases. Germline V gene data show CDR1 as MDHEN and CDR2 as SYDVKM. This CDR3 contains 13 residues. The variable domain in full, completed from reference TRBV28 and TRBJ2-6, reads DVKVTQSSRYLVKRTGEKVFLECVQDMDHENMFWYRQDPGLGLRLIYFSYDVKMKEKGDIPEGYSVSREKKERFSLILESASTNQTSMYLCASSQGQGTVLTFGAGSRLTVL.

In nucleotides, the CDR3 is TGCAGTGCTAGGAGCGGGAGAGAGGAAGAGACCCAGTACTTC. This encodes CSARSGREEETQYF. The chain is built from TRBV20-1 and TRBJ2-5; 8 bases agree with TRBD2. CDR1 is DFQATT and CDR2 is SNEGSKA in the germline V gene (reference sequence). Trimming took 3 bases from V and 3 from J; bases not matched to a gene: 6. This CDR3 comprises 14 residues.